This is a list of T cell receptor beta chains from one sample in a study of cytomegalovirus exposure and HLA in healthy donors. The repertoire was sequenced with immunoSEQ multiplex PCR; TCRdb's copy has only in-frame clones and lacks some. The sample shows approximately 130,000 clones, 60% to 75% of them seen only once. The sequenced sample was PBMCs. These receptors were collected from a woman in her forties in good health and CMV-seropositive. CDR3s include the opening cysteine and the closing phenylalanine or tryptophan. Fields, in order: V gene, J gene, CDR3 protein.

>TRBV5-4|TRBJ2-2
CASRGASGSNTGELFF
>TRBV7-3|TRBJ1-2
CASSSRTGDGYTF
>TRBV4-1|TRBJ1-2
CASSQEMTGQFYGYTF
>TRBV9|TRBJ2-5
CASSPLGLAGVKTQYF
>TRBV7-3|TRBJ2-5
CASSLSTGRQETQYF
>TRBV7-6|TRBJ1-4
CASSQRLGGNEKLFF
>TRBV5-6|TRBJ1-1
CASSVRGAGWSEAFF
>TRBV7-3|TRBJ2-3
CASSPGTGKDTQYF
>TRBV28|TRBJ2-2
CASSVLAGDTNTGELFF
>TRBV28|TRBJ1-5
CASNPIGGQDSNQPQHF
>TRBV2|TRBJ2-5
CASSDMRGQETQYF
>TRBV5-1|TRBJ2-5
CASSLGLAGQETQYF
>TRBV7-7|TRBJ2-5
CASSALDNQETQYF
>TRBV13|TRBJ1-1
CASSLGTGSTEAFF
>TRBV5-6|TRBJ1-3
CASSSIGTSGAGNTIYF
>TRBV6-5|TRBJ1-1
CASRTGQENTEAFF
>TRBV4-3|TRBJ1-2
CASSQERQTYGYTF
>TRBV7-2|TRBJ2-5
CASSSGLAGQETQYF
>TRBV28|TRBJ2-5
CASSSLTQYF
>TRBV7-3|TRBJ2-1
CASSLVSGGDNEQFF
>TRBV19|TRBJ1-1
CASSIRRGVTEAFF
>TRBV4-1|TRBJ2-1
CASSQDPTGSEQFF
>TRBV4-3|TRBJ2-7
CASSQDVGGFYEQYF
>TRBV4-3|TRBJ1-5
CASSQGRGPNQPQHF
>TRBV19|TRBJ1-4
CASSIMLGGNEKLFF
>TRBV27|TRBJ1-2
CASSLSHSGAKGYTF
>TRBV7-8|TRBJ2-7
CASSLRDSTYEQYF
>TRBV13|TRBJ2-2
CASSLERGNTGELFF
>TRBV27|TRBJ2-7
CASSVFDRGLPGEQYF
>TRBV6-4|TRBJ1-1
CASSDQGNTEAFF
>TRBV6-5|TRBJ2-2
CASSLLATNTGELFF